What follows are 11 T cell receptor beta chains derived from one specimen sequenced in a study of cytomegalovirus exposure and HLA in healthy donors. Both 60 Vbeta primers and 13 Jbeta primers went into the PCR. TCRdb's copy holds only in-frame clones and misses some; the assay was immunoSEQ multiplex PCR. The sample contains about 130,000 clones, 80% of which appear only once. Sequences were obtained from PBMCs. Every receptor here comes from a man between 35 and 55 years old in good health and CMV-seronegative.

This clone has only a few counts. The chain is built from TRBV4-1 and TRBJ2-5, with TRBD2 as a possible D gene (6 bases). The CDR3 totals 17 residues. V dropped 1 base and J dropped 5 bases, with 20 bases sitting between them. CDR1 and CDR2 (germline): MGHRA, YSYEKL. The CDR3 DNA reads as TGCGCCAGCAGCCAAGGGTGGACTCCGTCGGGAGTGGAGACCCAGTACTTC. It encodes CASSQGWTPSGVETQYF.

The chain joins TRBV6-6 to TRBJ1-5; 7 positions agree with TRBD1. The CDR3 has 15 residues. The germline gives CDR1 MNHNY, CDR2 SVGAGI (reference sequence). V shed 5 bases and J 11 bases; nucleotides not matched to a gene: 15. The chain's CDR3 is CASSKDRTTEGAQHF. In DNA form, the CDR3 reads TGTGCCAGCAGTAAGGACAGGACCACGGAGGGGGCCCAGCATTTT.

The chain links TRBV6-1 to TRBJ1-3; TRBD1 agrees at 8 bases. The CDR3 runs 14 residues. Per germline, CDR1 MNHNS and CDR2 SASEGT. V lost 8 bases, J lost 0 bases, and 3 bases stayed unmatched. The CDR3 is CASHTGGSGNTIYF. CDR3 nucleotides: TGTGCCAGCCATACAGGGGGCTCTGGAAACACCATATATTTT.

V usage is TRBV19 and J usage is TRBJ2-3; 8 nucleotides match TRBD2. V lost 3 bases and J lost 2; bases outside the gene matches: 4. The germline CDR1 and CDR2 sequences are LNHDA and SQIVND (reference sequence). The CDR3 loop spans 15 amino acids. In DNA form, the CDR3 reads TGTGCCAGTAGTATCAGCGGGAGTATCACAGATACGCAGTATTTT. Translated: CASSISGSITDTQYF.

This chain links TRBV5-4 with TRBJ2-1; TRBD2 aligns across 7 bases. Germline values: CDR1 SGHNT, CDR2 YYREEE (reference sequence). The CDR3 loop spans 16 amino acids. The trim removed 4 bases at V and 1 base at J, leaving 8 bases unmatched. The CDR3 loop is CASSLWKGGSYNEQFF. CDR3 in DNA: TGTGCCAGCAGCCTATGGAAGGGAGGGTCCTACAATGAGCAGTTCTTC.

V and J are TRBV5-1 and TRBJ2-5, with D unclear. V dropped 0 bases and J dropped 0 bases, with 9 bases sitting between them. The CDR3 is 15 residues long. Germline V lookup: CDR1 SGHRS, CDR2 YFSETQ. The CDR3 DNA sequence: TGCGCCAGCAGCTTGGCCCCAGGCTACCAAGAGACCCAGTACTTC. Amino acids: CASSLAPGYQETQYF. Combining the CDR3 with reference TRBV5-1 and TRBJ2-5 gives the whole variable domain KAGVTQTPRYLIKTRGQQVTLSCSPISGHRSVSWYQQTPGQGLQFLFEYFSETQRNKGNFPGRFSGRQFSNSRSEMNVSTLELGDSALYLCASSLAPGYQETQYFGPGTRLLVL.

The chain is built from TRBV28 and TRBJ2-5; possibly TRBD2 for D (5 bases). Between the trimmed V and J ends, which lost 5 bases and 5 bases, there was a span of 9 bases. CDR1 and CDR2 from the germline V gene are MDHEN and SYDVKM. The CDR3 is 12 amino acids. CDR3 residues: CASSLPGETQYF. CDR3 nucleotide sequence: TGTGCCAGCAGTCTACCGGGGGAGACCCAGTACTTC.

The chain recombines TRBV14 with TRBJ2-2, with unresolved D. Germline-derived CDR1 and CDR2 are SGHDN and FVKESK. V shed 2 bases and J shed 6 bases, with 7 bases lying between them. The CDR3 spans 13 residues. Here the CDR3 reads CASSQISAGELFF. In nucleotides, the CDR3 is TGTGCCAGCAGCCAAATCAGTGCCGGGGAGCTGTTTTTT.

Written as DNA, the CDR3 is TGTGCCAGCAGCGTAGGACTAGCGTCCCCCTACAATGAGCAGTTCTTC. It specifies CASSVGLASPYNEQFF. The genes are TRBV9 and TRBJ2-1, with 8 nucleotides matching TRBD2. Germline assignment: CDR1 SGDLS and CDR2 YYNGEE. The V gene end was trimmed by 0 bases and the J gene end by 2 bases; junction bases not matched to a gene: 4. The CDR3 length is 16 residues.

V is TRBV30 and J is TRBJ1-1; D call uncertain. Germline V gene data show CDR1 as GTSNPN and CDR2 as SVGIG (reference sequence). V lost 0 bases and J 4 bases, leaving 9 bases between the germline ends. There are 13 residues in the CDR3. The CDR3 nucleotides are TGTGCCTGGAGTGTACCGCAAGCCACTGAAGCTTTCTTT. It codes for CAWSVPQATEAFF.

The V call is TRBV28, the J call TRBJ1-1; possibly TRBD1 for D (5 bases). CDR3 length: 17 amino acids. Germline values: CDR1 MDHEN, CDR2 SYDVKM. V was trimmed by 1 base and J by 7 bases, leaving 22 bases between them. CDR3 nucleotides: TGTGCCAGCAGTTTATCGTTCAGCTATGGTACGGGGGTTGAAGCTTTCTTT. Translation: CASSLSFSYGTGVEAFF. The full variable domain, its missing parts supplied by reference TRBV28 and TRBJ1-1, is DVKVTQSSRYLVKRTGEKVFLECVQDMDHENMFWYRQDPGLGLRLIYFSYDVKMKEKGDIPEGYSVSREKKERFSLILESASTNQTSMYLCASSLSFSYGTGVEAFFGQGTRLTVV.